This section outlines one T cell receptor (beta chain) sequence together with its context. Its antigen remains unknown. V lost 1 base, J lost 0 bases, and 9 bases lay in between. The CDR3 extends over 15 amino acids. CDR1 is SEHNR, CDR2 FQNEAQ, per germline (reference sequence). Clones were sequenced by immunoSEQ multiplex PCR, and TCRdb holds only the in-frame ones, with some missing. This sample carries approximately 73,000 clones, about 82% of them seen once, and the ten largest clones take 2.9%. The source of the sample is a study of T cell responses to AZD1222 COVID-19 vaccine. Study conclusions and caveats: The study found vaccine-associated CD4 TCRs spanning spike, dominant at 160-218 and 743-854. Donors were largely white British and mainly female; clonal diversity was possibly underestimated.

The TCR originated in an adult in good health. The source material was peripheral blood, sampled on day 0 of AZD1222 vaccination. The chain joins TRBV7-9 to TRBJ1-2; no reliable D call. The CDR3: CASSLEVGSNYGYTF. In nucleotides, the CDR3 is TGTGCCAGCAGCTTAGAGGTTGGCTCTAACTATGGCTACACCTTC.